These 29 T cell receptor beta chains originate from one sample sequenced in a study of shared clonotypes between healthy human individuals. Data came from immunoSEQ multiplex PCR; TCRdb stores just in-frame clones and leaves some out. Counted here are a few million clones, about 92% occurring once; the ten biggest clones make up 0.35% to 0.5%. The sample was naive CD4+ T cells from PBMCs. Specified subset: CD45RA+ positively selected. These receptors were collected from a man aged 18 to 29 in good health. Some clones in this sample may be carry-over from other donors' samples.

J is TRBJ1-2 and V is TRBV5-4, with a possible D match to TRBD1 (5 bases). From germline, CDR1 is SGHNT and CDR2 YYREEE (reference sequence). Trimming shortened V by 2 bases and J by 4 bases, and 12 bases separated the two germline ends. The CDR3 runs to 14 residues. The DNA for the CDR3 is TGTGCCAGCAGCTTACCCGGGGGGAGCTATGGCTACACCTTC. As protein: CASSLPGGSYGYTF.

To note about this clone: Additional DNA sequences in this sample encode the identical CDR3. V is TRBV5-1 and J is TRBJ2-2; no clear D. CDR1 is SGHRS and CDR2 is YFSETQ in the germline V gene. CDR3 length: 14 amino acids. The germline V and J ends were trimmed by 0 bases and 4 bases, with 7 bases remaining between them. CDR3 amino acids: CASSLGSVTGELFF. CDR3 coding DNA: TGCGCCAGCAGCTTGGGAAGTGTCACCGGGGAGCTGTTTTTT.

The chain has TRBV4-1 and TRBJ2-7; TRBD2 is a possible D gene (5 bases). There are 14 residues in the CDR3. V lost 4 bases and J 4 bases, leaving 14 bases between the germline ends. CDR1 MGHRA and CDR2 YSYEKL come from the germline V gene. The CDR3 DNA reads TGCGCCAGCAGCCCGGGGTTCACGGTATACGAGCAGTACTTC. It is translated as CASSPGFTVYEQYF.

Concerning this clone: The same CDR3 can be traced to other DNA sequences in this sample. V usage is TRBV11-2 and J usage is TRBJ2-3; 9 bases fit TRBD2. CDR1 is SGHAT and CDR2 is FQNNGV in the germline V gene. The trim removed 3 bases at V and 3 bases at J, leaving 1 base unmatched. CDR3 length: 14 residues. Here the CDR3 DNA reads TGTGCCAGCAGCTTGGGACTAGCAACAGATACGCAGTATTTT. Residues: CASSLGLATDTQYF.

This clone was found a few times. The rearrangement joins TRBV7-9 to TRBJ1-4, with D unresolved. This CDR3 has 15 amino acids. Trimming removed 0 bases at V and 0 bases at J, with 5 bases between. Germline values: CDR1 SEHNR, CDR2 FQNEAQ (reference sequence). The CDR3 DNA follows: TGTGCCAGCAGCTTAGCAGCTCCAACTAATGAAAAACTGTTTTTT. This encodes CASSLAAPTNEKLFF.

The CDR3: CASASRGSYNEQFF. Here the CDR3 DNA reads TGTGCCAGCGCGAGTAGGGGATCCTACAATGAGCAGTTCTTC. V usage is TRBV28 and J usage is TRBJ2-1; a weak D match, TRBD1 (5 bases). The germline V and J ends were trimmed by 8 bases and 1 base, with 12 bases remaining between them. The germline CDR1 and CDR2 sequences are MDHEN and SYDVKM. This CDR3 region has 14 residues.

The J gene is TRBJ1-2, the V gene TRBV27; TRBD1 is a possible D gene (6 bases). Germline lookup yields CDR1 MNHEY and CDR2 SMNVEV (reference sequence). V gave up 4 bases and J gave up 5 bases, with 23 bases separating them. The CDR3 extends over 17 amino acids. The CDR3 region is CASSSGRGPLVSYGYTF. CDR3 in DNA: TGTGCCAGCAGTTCGGGACGGGGGCCTTTGGTTAGTTATGGCTACACCTTC.

This chain's CDR3 is CASSENRGSETQYF. In DNA form, the CDR3 reads TGTGCCAGCAGTGAAAACAGGGGGTCAGAGACCCAGTACTTC. The chain recombines TRBV6-1 with TRBJ2-5; 8 nucleotides match TRBD1. V dropped 2 bases and J dropped 4; count of bases not matched to a gene: 3. Germline loops: CDR1 MNHNS, CDR2 SASEGT. This CDR3 is built from 14 residues.

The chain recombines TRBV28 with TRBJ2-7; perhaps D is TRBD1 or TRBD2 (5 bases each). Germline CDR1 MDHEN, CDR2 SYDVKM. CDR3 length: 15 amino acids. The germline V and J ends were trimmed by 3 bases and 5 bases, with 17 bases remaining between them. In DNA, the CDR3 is TGTGCCAGCAGTTTCGGAGCCAGGGATAGCGACGAGCAGTACTTC. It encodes CASSFGARDSDEQYF.

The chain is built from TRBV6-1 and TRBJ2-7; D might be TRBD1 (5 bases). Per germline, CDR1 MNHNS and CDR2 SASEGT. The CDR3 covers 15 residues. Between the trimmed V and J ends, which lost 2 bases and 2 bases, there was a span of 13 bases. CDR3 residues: CASSEIRDTTYEQYF. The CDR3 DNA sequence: TGTGCCAGCAGTGAAATCAGGGATACAACCTACGAGCAGTACTTC.

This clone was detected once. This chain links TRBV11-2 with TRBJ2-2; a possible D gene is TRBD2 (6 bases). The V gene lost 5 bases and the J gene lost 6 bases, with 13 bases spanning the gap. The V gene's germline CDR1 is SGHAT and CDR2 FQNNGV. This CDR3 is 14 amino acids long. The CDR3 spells CASSPGLLAGELFF. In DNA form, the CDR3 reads TGTGCCAGCAGCCCGGGACTGCTAGCCGGGGAGCTGTTTTTT. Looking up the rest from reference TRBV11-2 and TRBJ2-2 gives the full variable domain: EAGVAQSPRYKIIEKRQSVAFWCNPISGHATLYWYQQILGQGPKLLIQFQNNGVVDDSQLPKDRFSAERLKGVDSTLKIQPAKLEDSAVYLCASSPGLLAGELFFGEGSRLTVL.

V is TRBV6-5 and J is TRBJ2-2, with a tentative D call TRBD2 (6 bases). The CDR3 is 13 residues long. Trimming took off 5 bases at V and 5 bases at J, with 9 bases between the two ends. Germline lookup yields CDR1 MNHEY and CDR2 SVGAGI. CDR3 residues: CASSARGTGELFF. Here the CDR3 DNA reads TGTGCCAGCAGTGCCCGGGGGACCGGGGAGCTGTTTTTT.

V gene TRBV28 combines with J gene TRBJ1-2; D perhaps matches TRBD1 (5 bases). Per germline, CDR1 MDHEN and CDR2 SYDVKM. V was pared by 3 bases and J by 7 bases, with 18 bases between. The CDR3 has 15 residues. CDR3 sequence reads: CASSLSFVRGTGYTF. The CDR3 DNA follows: TGTGCCAGCAGTTTGTCATTCGTTCGGGGGACTGGCTACACCTTC.

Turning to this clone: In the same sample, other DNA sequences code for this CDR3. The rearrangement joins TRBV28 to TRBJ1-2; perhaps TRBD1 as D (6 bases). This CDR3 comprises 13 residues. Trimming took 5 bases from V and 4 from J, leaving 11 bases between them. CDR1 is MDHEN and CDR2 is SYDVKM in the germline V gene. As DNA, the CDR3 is TGTGCCAGCAGTCTATTGGACAGCTATGGCTACACCTTC. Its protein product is CASSLLDSYGYTF.

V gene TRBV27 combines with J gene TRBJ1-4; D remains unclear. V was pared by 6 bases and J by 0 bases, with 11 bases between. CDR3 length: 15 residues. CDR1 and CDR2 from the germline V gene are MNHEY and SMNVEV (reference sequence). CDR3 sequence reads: CASSLLGATNEKLFF. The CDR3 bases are TGTGCCAGCAGCCTGCTGGGTGCAACTAATGAAAAACTGTTTTTT.

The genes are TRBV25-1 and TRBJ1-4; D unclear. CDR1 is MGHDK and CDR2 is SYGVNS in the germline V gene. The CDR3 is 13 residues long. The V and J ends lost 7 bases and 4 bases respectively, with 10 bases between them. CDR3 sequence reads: CASMSALNEKLFF. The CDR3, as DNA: TGTGCCAGCATGTCAGCTCTTAATGAAAAACTGTTTTTT.

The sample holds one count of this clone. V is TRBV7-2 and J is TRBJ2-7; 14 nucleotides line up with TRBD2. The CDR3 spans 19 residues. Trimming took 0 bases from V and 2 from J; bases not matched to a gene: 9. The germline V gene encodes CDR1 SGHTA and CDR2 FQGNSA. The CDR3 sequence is CASSLALSGLAGGPYEQYF. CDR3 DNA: TGTGCCAGCAGCTTAGCGCTAAGTGGACTAGCGGGAGGCCCCTACGAGCAGTACTTC.

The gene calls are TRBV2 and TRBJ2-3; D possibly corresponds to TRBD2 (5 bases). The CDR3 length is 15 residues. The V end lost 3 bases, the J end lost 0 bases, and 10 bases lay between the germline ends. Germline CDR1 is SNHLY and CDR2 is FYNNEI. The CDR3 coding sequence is TGTGCCAGCAGTGAGGAGCGGCCTAGCACAGATACGCAGTATTTT. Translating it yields CASSEERPSTDTQYF.

CDR3 coding DNA: TGTGCCAGCAGTTTATTTCGGGCGGCCCCCTACGAGCAGTACTTC. Encoded protein: CASSLFRAAPYEQYF. This chain links TRBV28 with TRBJ2-7; D is ambiguous. This CDR3 contains 15 residues. The germline V gene has CDR1 MDHEN and CDR2 SYDVKM. V dropped 1 base and J dropped 2 bases, with 12 bases sitting between them.

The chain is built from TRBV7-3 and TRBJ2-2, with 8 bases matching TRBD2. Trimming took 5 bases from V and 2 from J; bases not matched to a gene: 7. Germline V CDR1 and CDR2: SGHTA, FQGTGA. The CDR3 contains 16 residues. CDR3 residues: CASSLQSGGNTGELFF. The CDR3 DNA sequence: TGTGCCAGCAGCCTCCAAAGCGGGGGTAACACCGGGGAGCTGTTTTTT.

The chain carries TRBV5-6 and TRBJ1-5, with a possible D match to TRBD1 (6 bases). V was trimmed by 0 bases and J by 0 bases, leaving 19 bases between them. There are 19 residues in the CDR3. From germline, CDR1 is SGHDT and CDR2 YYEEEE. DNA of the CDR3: TGTGCCAGCAGCTTGGGCGGGGGCCAACCCCCTTATAGCAATCAGCCCCAGCATTTT. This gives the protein CASSLGGGQPPYSNQPQHF.

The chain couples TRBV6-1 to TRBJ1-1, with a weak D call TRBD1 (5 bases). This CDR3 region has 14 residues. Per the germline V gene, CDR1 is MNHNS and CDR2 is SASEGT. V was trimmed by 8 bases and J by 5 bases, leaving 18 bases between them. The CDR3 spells CASETQGVQTEAFF. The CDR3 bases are TGTGCCAGCGAAACTCAGGGCGTTCAAACTGAAGCTTTCTTT.

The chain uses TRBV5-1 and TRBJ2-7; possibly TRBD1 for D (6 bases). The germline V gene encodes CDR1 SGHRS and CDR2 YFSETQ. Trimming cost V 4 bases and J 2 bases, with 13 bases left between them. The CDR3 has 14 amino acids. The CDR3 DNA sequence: TGCGCCAGCAGCGCAGGGGATTGGACCTACGAGCAGTACTTC. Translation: CASSAGDWTYEQYF. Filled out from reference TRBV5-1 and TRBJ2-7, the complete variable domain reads KAGVTQTPRYLIKTRGQQVTLSCSPISGHRSVSWYQQTPGQGLQFLFEYFSETQRNKGNFPGRFSGRQFSNSRSEMNVSTLELGDSALYLCASSAGDWTYEQYFGPGTRLTVT.

The CDR3 is CASIRSGGLGETQYF. In nucleotides, the CDR3 is TGTGCCAGCATTCGAAGCGGGGGGTTGGGCGAGACCCAGTACTTC. The chain carries TRBV6-1 and TRBJ2-5; TRBD2 matches 9 bases. V shed 7 bases and J 5 bases; nucleotides not matched to a gene: 11. The CDR3 is 15 residues long. Germline lookup yields CDR1 MNHNS and CDR2 SASEGT.

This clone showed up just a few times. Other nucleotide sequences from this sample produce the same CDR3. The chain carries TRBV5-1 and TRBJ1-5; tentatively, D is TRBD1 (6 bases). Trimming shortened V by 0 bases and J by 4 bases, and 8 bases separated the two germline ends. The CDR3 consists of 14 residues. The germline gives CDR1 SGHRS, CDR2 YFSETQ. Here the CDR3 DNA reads TGCGCCAGCAGCTTGGAACAGGGTAATCAGCCCCAGCATTTT. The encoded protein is CASSLEQGNQPQHF.

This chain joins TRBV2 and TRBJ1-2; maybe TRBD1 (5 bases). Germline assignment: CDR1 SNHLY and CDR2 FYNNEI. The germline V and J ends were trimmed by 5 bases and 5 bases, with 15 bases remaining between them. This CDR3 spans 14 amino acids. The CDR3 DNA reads TGTGCCAGCAGTACGGAGGGACGGATGTATGGCTACACCTTC. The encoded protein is CASSTEGRMYGYTF. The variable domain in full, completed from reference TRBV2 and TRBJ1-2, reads EPEVTQTPSHQVTQMGQEVILRCVPISNHLYFYWYRQILGQKVEFLVSFYNNEISEKSEIFDDQFSVERPDGSNFTLKIRSTKLEDSAMYFCASSTEGRMYGYTFGSGTRLTVV.

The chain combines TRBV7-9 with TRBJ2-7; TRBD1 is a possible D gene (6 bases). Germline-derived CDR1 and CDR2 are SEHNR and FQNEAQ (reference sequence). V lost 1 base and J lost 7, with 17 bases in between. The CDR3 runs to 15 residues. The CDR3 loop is CASSLGLQGLREQYF. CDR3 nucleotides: TGTGCCAGCAGCTTAGGTCTTCAGGGGTTAAGGGAGCAGTACTTC.

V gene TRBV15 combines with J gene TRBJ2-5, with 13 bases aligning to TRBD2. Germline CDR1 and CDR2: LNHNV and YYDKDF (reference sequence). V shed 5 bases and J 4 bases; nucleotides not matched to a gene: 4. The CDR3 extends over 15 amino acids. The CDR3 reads CATSRTSGRLETQYF. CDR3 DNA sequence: TGTGCCACCAGCCGGACTAGCGGGAGATTAGAGACCCAGTACTTC.

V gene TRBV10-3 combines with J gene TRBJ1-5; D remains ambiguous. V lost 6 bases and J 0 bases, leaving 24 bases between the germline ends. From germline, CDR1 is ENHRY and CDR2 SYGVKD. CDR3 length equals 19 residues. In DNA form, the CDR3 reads TGTGCCATCAGGCAGTTCGGGTCCCTCAGAAACTATAGCAATCAGCCCCAGCATTTT. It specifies CAIRQFGSLRNYSNQPQHF.